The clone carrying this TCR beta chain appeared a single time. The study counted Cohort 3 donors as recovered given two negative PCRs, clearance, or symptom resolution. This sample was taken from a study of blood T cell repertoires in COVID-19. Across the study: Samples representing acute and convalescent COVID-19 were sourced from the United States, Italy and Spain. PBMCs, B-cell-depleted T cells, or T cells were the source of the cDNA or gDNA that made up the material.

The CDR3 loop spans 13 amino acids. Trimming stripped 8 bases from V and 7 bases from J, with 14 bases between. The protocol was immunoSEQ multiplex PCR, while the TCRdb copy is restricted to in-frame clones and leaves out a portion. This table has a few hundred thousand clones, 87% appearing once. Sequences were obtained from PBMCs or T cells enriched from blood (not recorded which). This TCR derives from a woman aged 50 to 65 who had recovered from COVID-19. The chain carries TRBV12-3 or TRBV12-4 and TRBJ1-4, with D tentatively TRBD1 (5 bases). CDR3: CASAGGVGEKLFF. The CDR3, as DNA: TGTGCCAGCGCGGGAGGGGTTGGTGAAAAACTGTTTTTT.